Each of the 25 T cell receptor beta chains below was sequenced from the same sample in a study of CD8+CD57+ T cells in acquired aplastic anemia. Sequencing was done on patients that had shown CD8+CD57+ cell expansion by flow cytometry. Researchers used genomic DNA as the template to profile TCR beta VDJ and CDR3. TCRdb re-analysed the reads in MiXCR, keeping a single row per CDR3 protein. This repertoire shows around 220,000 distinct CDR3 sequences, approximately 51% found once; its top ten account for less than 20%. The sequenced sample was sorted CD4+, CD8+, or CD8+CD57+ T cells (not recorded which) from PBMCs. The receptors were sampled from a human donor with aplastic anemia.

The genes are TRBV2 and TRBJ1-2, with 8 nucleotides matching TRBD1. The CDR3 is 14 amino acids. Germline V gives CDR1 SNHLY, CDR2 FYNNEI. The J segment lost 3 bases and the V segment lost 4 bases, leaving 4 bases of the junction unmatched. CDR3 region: CASSVSQGDYGYTF. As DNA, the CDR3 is TGTGCCAGCAGTGTCTCACAGGGGGACTATGGCTACACCTTC. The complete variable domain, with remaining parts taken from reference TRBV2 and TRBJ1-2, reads EPEVTQTPSHQVTQMGQEVILRCVPISNHLYFYWYRQILGQKVEFLVSFYNNEISEKSEIFDDQFSVERPDGSNFTLKIRSTKLEDSAMYFCASSVSQGDYGYTFGSGTRLTVV.

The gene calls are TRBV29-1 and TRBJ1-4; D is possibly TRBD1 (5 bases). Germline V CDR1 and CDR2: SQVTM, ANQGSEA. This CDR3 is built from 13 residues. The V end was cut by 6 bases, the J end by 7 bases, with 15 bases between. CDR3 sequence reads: CSVTTTGTEKLFF. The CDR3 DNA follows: TGCAGCGTCACGACCACCGGGACTGAAAAACTGTTTTTT.

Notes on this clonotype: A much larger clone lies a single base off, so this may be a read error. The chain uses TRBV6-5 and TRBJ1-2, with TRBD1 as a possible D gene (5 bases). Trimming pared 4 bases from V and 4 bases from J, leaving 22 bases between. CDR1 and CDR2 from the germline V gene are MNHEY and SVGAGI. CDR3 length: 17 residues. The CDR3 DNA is TGTGCCAGCAGTTCCTCCGTCGGGGCCCCAGGAAGCTATGGCTACACCTTC. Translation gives CASSSSVGAPGSYGYTF.

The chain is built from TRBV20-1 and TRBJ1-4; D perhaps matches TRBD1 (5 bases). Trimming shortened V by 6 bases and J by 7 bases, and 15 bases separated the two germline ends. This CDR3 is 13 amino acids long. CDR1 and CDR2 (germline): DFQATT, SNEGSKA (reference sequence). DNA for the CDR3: TGCAGTGCCCGAGGACATAAGGTTGAAAAACTGTTTTTT. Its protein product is CSARGHKVEKLFF.

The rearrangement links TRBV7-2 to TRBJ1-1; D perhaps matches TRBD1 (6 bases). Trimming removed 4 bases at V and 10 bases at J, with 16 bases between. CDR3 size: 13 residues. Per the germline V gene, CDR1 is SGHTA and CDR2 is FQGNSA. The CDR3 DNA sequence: TGTGCCAGCAGCTATTTGTTGGGGGCTGGAGCTTTCTTT. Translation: CASSYLLGAGAFF. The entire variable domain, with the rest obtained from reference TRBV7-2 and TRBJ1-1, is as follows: GAGVSQSPSNKVTEKGKDVELRCDPISGHTALYWYRQSLGQGLEFLIYFQGNSAPDKSGLPSDRFSAERTGGSVSTLTIQRTQQEDSAVYLCASSYLLGAGAFFGQGTRLTVV.

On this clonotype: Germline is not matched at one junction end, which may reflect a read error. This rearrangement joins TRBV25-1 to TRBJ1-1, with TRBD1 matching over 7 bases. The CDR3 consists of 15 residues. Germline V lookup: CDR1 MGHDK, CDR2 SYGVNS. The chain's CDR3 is CASSLTGTANAEAFF. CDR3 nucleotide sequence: TGTGCCAGCAGTTTGACCGGGACAGCGAACGCTGAAGCTTTCTTT.

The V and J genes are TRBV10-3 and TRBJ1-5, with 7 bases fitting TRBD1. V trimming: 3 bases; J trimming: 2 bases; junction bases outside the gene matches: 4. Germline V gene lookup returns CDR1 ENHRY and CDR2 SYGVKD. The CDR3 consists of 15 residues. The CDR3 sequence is CAISEGQEGNQPQHF. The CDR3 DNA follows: TGTGCCATCAGTGAAGGACAGGAAGGCAATCAGCCCCAGCATTTT.

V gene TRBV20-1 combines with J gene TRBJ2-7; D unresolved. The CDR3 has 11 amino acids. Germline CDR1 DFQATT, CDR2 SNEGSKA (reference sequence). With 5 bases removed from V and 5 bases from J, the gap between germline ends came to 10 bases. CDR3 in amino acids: CSALQIHEQYF. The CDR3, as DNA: TGCAGTGCTTTGCAGATCCACGAGCAGTACTTC.

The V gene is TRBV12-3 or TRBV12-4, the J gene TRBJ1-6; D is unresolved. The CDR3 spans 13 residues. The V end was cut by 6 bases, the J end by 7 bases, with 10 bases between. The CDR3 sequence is CASRIENNSPLHF. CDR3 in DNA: TGTGCCAGCAGGATTGAGAACAATTCACCCCTCCACTTT.

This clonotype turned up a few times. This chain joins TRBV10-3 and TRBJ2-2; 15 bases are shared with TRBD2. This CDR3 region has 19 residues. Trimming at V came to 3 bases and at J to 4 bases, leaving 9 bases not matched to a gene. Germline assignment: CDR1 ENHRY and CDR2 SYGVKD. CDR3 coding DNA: TGTGCCATCAGTGAAAACCCGGGACTAGCGGGGGGAGGCACCGGGGAGCTGTTTTTT. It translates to CAISENPGLAGGGTGELFF.

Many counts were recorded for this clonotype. The CDR3 bases are TGCGCCAGCAGCCAAGAAGGGACAGGGGTAAGCTCCTATAATTCACCCCTCCACTTT. Translated: CASSQEGTGVSSYNSPLHF. The genes are TRBV4-1 and TRBJ1-6; 10 bases agree with TRBD1. J was trimmed by 0 bases and V by 0 bases; bases with no gene match: 5. The length of the CDR3 is 19 residues. Per germline, CDR1 MGHRA and CDR2 YSYEKL.

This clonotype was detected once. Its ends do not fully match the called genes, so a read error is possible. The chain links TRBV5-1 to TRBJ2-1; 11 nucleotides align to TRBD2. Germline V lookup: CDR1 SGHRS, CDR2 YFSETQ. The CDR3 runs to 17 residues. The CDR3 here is CACSYTGTSGVYNGQFF. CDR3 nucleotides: TGCGCCTGCAGCTATACCGGGACTAGCGGTGTGTACAATGGGCAGTTCTTC.

The chain's CDR3 is CASSILYRGPTNEKLFF. The CDR3, as DNA: TGTGCCAGTAGTATCCTATACAGGGGACCAACTAATGAAAAACTGTTTTTT. The chain carries TRBV19 and TRBJ1-4, with TRBD1 matching over 7 bases. Trimming took 3 bases from V and 0 from J; bases not matched to a gene: 7. There are 17 residues in the CDR3. CDR1 is LNHDA and CDR2 is SQIVND in the germline V gene (reference sequence).

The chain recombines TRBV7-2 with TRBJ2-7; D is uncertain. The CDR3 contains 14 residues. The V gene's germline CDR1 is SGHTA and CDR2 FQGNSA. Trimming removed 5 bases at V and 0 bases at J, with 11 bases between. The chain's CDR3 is CASSGYKYSYEQYF. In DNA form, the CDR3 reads TGTGCCAGCAGCGGCTACAAGTACTCCTACGAGCAGTACTTC.

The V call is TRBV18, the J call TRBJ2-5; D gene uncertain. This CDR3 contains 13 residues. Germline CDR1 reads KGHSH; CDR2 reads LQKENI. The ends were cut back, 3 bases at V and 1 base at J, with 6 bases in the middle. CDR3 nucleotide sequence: TGTGCCAGCTCACCGGACCCCCAAGAGACCCAGTACTTC. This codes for CASSPDPQETQYF. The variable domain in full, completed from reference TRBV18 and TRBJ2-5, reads NAGVMQNPRHLVRRRGQEARLRCSPMKGHSHVYWYRQLPEEGLKFMVYLQKENIIDESGMPKERFSAEFPKEGPSILRIQQVVRGDSAAYFCASSPDPQETQYFGPGTRLLVL.

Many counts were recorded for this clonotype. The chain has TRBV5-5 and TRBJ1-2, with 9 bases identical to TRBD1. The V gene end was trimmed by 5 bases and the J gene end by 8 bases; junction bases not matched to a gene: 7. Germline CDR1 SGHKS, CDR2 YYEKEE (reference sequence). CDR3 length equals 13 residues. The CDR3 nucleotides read TGTGCCAGCAGACGGGACAGGGAGGGGGGCTACACCTTC. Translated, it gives CASRRDREGGYTF.

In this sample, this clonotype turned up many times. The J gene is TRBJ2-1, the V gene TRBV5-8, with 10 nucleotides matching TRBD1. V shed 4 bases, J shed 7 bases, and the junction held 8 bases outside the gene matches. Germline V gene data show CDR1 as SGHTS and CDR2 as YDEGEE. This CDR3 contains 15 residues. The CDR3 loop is CASSPETGGRNEQFF. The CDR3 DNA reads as TGTGCCAGCAGCCCTGAGACAGGGGGCAGGAATGAGCAGTTCTTC.

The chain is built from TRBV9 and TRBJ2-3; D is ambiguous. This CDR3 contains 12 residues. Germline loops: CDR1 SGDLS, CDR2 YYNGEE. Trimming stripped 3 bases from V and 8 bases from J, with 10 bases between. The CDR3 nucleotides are TGTGCCAGCAGCGCTGCCGCCGGTACGCAGTATTTT. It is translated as CASSAAAGTQYF. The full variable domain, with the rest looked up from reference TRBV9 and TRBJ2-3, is DSGVTQTPKHLITATGQRVTLRCSPRSGDLSVYWYQQSLDQGLQFLIQYYNGEERAKGNILERFSAQQFPDLHSELNLSSLELGDSALYFCASSAAAGTQYFGPGTRLTVL.

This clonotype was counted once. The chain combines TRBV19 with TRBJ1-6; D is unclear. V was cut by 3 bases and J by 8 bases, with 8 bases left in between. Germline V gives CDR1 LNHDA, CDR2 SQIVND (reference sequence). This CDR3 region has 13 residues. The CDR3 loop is CASSINGDSPLHF. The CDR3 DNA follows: TGTGCCAGTAGTATTAATGGCGATTCACCCCTCCACTTT.

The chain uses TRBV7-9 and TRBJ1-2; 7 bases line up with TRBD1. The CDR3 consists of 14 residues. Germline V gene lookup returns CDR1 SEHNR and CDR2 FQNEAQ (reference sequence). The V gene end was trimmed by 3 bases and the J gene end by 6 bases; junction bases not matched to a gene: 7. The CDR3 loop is CASSLGQRMDGYTF. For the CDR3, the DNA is TGTGCCAGCAGCTTGGGACAGAGGATGGATGGCTACACCTTC.

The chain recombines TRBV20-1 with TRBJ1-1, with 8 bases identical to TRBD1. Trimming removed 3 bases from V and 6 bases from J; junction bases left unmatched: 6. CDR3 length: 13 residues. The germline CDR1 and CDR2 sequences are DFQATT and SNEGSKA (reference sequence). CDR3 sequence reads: CSASRGRAAEAFF. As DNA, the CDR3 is TGCAGTGCTAGCAGGGGGCGCGCGGCTGAAGCTTTCTTT.

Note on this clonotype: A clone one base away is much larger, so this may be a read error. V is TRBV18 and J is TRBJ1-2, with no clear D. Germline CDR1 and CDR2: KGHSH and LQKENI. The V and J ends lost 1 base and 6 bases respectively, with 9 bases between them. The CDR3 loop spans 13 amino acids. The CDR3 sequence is CASSPRADDGYTF. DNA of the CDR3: TGTGCCAGCTCACCACGGGCAGACGATGGCTACACCTTC.

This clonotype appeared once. CDR3: CSARVWGGAGELFF. The CDR3, as DNA: TGCAGTGCTAGAGTGTGGGGTGGGGCCGGGGAGCTGTTTTTT. This sequence joins TRBV20-1 and TRBJ2-2; no reliable D call. Germline V gene lookup returns CDR1 DFQATT and CDR2 SNEGSKA (reference sequence). The length of the CDR3 is 14 residues. Trimming pared 1 base from V and 6 bases from J, leaving 12 bases between.

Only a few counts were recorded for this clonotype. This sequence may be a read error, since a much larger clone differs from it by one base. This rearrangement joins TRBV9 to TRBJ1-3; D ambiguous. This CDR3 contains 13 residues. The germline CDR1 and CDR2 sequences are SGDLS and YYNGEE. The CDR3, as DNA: TGTGCCAGCAGCCGAGAGACGGTAAACGCCATATATTTT. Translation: CASSRETVNAIYF.

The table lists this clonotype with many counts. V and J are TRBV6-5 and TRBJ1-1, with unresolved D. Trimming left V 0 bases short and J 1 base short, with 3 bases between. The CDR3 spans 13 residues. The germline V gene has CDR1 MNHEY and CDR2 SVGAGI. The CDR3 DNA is TGTGCCAGCAGTTACTCAGAGAACACTGAAGCTTTCTTT. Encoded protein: CASSYSENTEAFF.